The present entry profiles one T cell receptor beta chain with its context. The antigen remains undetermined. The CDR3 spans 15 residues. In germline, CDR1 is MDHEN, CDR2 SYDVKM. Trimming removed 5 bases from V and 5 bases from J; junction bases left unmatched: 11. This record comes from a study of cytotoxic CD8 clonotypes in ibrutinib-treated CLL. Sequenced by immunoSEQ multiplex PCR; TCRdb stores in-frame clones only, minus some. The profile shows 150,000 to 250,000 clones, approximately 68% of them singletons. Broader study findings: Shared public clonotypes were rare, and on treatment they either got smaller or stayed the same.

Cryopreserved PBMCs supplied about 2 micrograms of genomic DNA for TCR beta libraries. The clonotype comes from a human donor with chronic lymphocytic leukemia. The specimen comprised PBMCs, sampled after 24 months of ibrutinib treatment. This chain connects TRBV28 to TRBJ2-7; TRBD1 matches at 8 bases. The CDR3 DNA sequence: TGTGCCAGCAGTCAAATGGGACAGGTGACGAACGAGCAGTACTTC. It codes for CASSQMGQVTNEQYF.